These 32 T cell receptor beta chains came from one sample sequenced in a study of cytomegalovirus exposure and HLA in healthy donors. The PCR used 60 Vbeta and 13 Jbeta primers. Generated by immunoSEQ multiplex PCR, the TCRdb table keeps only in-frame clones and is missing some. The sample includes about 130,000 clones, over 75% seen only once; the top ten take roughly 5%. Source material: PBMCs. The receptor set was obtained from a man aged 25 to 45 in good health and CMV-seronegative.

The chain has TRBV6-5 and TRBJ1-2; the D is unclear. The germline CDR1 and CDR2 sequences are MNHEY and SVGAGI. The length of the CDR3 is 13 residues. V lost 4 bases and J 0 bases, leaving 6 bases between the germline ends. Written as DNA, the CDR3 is TGTGCCAGCAGTTTCGGAGCTAACTATGGCTACACCTTC. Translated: CASSFGANYGYTF.

DNA for the CDR3: TGCGCCAGCAGCGCGGGCTCGAGAACGAACACCGGGGAGCTGTTTTTT. Its translation: CASSAGSRTNTGELFF. The chain couples TRBV4-1 to TRBJ2-2, with D maybe TRBD2 (5 bases). CDR1 and CDR2 (germline): MGHRA, YSYEKL. Trimming left V 5 bases short and J 0 bases short, with 13 bases between. The CDR3 has 16 amino acids.

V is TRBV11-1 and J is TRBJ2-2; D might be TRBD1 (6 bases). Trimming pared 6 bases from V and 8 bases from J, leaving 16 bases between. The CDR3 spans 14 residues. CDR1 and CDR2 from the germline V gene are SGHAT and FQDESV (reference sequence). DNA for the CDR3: TGTGCCAGCAGTCAAGTCACAGGGATAGGGGAGCTGTTTTTT. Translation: CASSQVTGIGELFF.

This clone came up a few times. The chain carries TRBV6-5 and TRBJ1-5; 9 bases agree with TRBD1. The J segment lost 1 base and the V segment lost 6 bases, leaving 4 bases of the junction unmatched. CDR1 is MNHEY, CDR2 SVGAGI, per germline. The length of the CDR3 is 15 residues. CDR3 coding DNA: TGTGCCAGCAGCCCGGACAGGGGAAGCAATCAGCCCCAGCATTTT. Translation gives CASSPDRGSNQPQHF.

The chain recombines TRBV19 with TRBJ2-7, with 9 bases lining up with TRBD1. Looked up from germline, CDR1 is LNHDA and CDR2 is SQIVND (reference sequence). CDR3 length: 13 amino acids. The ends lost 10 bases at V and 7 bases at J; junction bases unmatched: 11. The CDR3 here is CATKGTGTGEQYF. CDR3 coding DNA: TGTGCCACCAAGGGGACAGGGACAGGGGAGCAGTACTTC.

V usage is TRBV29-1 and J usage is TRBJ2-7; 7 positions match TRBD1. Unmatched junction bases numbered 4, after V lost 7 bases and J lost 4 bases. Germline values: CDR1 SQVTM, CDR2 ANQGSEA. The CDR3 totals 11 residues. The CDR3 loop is CSAGQEYEQYF. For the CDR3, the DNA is TGCAGCGCCGGACAGGAGTACGAGCAGTACTTC.

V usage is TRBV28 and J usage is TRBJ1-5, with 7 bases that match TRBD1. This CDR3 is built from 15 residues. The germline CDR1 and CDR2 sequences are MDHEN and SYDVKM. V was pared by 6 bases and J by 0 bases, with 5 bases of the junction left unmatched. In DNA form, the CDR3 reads TGTGCCAGCAGCCTGGACAGGACTAGCAATCAGCCCCAGCATTTT. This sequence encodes CASSLDRTSNQPQHF.

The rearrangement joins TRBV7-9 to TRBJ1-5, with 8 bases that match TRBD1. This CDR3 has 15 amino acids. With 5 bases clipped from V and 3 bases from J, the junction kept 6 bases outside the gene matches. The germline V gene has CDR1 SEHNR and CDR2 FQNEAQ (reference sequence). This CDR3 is CASSPGGYSNQPQHF. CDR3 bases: TGTGCCAGCAGCCCAGGGGGCTACTCCAATCAGCCCCAGCATTTT.

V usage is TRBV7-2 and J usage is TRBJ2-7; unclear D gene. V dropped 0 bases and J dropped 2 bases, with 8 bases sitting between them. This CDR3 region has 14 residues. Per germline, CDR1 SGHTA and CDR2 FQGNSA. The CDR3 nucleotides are TGTGCCAGCAGCTTAGCGCTCGCGACCTACGAGCAGTACTTC. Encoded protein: CASSLALATYEQYF. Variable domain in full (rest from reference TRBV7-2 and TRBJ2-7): GAGVSQSPSNKVTEKGKDVELRCDPISGHTALYWYRQSLGQGLEFLIYFQGNSAPDKSGLPSDRFSAERTGGSVSTLTIQRTQQEDSAVYLCASSLALATYEQYFGPGTRLTVT.

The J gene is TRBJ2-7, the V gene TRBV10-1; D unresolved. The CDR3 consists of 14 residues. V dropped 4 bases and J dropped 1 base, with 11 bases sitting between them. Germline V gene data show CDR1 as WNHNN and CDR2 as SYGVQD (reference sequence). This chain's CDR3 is CASSVENPSYEQYF. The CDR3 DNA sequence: TGCGCCAGCAGTGTTGAGAATCCGTCCTACGAGCAGTACTTC.

DNA for the CDR3: TGTGCCAGCAGTTTTCCTTTTGGGACAGGGTCCGGGTGGACGCAGTACTTC. Translated: CASSFPFGTGSGWTQYF. The chain couples TRBV28 to TRBJ2-5; 9 positions match TRBD1. Trimming cost V 3 bases and J 11 bases; bases outside gene matches: 19. CDR1 is MDHEN, CDR2 SYDVKM, per germline. The CDR3 length is 17 residues.

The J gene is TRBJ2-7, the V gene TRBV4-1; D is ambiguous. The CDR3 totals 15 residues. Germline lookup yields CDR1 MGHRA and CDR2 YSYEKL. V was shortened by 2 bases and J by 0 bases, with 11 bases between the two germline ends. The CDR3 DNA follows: TGCGCCAGCAGCCAAACGGTAACAGTCTCCTACGAGCAGTACTTC. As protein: CASSQTVTVSYEQYF.

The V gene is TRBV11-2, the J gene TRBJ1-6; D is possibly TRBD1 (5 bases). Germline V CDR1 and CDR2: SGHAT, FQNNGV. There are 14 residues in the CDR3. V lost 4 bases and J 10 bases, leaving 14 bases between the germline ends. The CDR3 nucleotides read TGTGCCAGCAGCTCCCCGAAGGGGTTCTCACCCCTCCACTTT. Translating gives CASSSPKGFSPLHF.

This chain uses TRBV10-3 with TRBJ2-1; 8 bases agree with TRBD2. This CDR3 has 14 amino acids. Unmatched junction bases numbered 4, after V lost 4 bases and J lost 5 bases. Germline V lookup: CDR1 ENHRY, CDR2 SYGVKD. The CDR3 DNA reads TGTGCCATCAGTGTAGCGGGGAAAGACAATGAGCAGTTCTTC. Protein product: CAISVAGKDNEQFF.

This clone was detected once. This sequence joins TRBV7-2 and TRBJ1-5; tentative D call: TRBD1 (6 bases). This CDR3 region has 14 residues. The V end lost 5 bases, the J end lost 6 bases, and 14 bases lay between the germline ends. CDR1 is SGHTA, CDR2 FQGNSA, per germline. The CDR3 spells CASSPPTGSQPQHF. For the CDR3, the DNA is TGTGCCAGCAGCCCTCCAACAGGGTCTCAGCCCCAGCATTTT. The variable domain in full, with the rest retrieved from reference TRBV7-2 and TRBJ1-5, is GAGVSQSPSNKVTEKGKDVELRCDPISGHTALYWYRQSLGQGLEFLIYFQGNSAPDKSGLPSDRFSAERTGGSVSTLTIQRTQQEDSAVYLCASSPPTGSQPQHFGDGTRLSIL.

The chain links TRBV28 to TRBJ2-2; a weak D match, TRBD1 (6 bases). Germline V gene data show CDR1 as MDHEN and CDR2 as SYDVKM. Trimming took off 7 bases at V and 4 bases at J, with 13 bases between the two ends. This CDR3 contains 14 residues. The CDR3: CASTPGHSTGELFF. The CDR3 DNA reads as TGTGCCAGCACCCCGGGACATAGCACCGGGGAGCTGTTTTTT.

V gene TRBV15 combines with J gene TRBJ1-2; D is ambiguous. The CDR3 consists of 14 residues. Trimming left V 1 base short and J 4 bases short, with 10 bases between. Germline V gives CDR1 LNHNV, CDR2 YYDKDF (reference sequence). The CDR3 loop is CATSRGRHAYGYTF. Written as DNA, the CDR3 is TGTGCCACCAGCAGAGGCAGACACGCCTATGGCTACACCTTC. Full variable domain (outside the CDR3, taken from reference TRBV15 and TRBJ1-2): DAMVIQNPRYQVTQFGKPVTLSCSQTLNHNVMYWYQQKSSQAPKLLFHYYDKDFNNEADTPDNFQSRRPNTSFCFLDIRSPGLGDTAMYLCATSRGRHAYGYTFGSGTRLTVV.

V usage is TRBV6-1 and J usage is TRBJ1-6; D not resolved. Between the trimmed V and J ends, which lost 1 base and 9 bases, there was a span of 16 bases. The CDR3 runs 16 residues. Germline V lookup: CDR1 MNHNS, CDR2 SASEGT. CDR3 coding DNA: TGTGCCAGCAGTGAAGTGATGGGCGACCAACGTTCACCCCTCCACTTT. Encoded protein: CASSEVMGDQRSPLHF.

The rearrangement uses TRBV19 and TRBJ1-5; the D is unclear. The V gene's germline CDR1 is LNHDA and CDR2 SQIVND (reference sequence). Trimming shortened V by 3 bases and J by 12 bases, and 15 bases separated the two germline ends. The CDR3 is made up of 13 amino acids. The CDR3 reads CASSITTWEGQHF. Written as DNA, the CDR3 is TGTGCCAGTAGTATTACGACTTGGGAGGGCCAGCATTTT.

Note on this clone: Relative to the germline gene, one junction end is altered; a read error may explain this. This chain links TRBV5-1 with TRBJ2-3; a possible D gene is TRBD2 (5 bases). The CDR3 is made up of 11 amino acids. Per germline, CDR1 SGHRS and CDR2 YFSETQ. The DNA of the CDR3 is TGCGCCAGCACCTTGGCGGGTACGCAGTATTTT. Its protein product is CASTLAGTQYF.

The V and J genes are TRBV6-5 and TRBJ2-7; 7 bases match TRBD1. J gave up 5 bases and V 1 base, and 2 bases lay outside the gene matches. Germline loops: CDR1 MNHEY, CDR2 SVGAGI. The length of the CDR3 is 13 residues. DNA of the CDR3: TGTGCCAGCAGTTACTTTACAGGGGACGAGCAGTACTTC. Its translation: CASSYFTGDEQYF.

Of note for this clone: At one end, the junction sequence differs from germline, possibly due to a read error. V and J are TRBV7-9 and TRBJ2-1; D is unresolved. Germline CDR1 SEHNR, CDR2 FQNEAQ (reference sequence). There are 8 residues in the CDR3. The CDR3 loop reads CSSSQQFF. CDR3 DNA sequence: TGTTCCAGCAGCCAACAGTTCTTC.

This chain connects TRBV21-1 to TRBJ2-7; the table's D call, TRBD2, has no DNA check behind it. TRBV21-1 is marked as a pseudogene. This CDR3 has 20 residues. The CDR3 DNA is TGTGCCAGCAGCAAAGAAGGCGTGGGGGGGACGGGCCTGGGATCCTACGAGCAGTACTTC. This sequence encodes CASSKEGVGGTGLGSYEQYF.

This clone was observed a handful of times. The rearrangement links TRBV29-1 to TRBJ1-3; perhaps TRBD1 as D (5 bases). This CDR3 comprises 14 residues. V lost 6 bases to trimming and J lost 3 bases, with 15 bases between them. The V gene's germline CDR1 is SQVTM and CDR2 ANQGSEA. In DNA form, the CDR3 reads TGCAGCGTGGGGTTGGGGGGAGGTGGAAACACCATATATTTT. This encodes CSVGLGGGGNTIYF.

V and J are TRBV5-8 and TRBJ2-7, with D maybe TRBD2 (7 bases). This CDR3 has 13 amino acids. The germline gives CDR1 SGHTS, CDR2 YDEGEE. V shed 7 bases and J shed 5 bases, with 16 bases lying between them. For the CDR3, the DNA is TGTGCCAGCTACACCGGGGGGCCTAACGAGCAGTACTTC. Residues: CASYTGGPNEQYF. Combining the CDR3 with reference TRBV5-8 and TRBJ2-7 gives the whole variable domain EAGVTQSPTHLIKTRGQQATLRCSPISGHTSVYWYQQALGLGLQFLLWYDEGEERNRGNFPPRFSGRQFPNYSSELNVNALELEDSALYLCASYTGGPNEQYFGPGTRLTVT.

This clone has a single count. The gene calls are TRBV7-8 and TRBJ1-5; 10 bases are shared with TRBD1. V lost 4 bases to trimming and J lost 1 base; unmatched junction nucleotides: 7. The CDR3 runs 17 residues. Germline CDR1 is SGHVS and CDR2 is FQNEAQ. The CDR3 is CASSWTRDRGSNQPQHF. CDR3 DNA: TGTGCCAGCAGCTGGACTCGGGACAGGGGAAGCAATCAGCCCCAGCATTTT.

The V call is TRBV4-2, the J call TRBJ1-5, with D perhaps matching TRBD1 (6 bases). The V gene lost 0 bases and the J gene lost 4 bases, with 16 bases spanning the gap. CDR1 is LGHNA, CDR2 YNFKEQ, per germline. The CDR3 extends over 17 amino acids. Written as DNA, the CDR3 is TGTGCCAGCAGCCAAGACCCCGGGACAAGAGCTAATCAGCCCCAGCATTTT. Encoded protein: CASSQDPGTRANQPQHF.

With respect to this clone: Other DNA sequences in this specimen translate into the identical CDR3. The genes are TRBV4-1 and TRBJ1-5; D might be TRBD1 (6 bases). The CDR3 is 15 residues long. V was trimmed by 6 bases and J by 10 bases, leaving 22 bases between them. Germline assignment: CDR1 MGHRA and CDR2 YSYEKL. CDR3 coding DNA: TGCGCCAGCAGTCGATTCCCAGGGGTTCGTCAACCCCAGCATTTT. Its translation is CASSRFPGVRQPQHF.

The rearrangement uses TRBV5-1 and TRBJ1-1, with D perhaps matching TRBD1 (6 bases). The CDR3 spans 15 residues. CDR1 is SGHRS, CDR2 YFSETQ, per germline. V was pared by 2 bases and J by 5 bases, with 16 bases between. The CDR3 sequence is CASSLLPGTTTEAFF. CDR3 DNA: TGCGCCAGCAGCTTACTACCCGGGACAACAACTGAAGCTTTCTTT.

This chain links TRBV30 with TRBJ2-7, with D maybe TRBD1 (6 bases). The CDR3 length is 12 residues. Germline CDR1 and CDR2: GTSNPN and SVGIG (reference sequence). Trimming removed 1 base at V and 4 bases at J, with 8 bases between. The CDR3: CAWSDRAYEQYF. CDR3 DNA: TGTGCCTGGAGTGACAGGGCGTACGAGCAGTACTTC.

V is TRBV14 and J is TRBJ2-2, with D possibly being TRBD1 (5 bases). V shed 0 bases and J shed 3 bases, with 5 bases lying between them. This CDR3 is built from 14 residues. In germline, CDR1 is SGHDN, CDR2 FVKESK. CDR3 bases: TGTGCCAGCAGCCAAGACAGGGACACCGGGGAGCTGTTTTTT. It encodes CASSQDRDTGELFF.

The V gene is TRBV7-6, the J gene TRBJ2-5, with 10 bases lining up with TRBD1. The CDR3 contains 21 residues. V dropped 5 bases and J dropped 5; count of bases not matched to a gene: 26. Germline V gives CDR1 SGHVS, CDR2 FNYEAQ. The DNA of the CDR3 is TGTGCCAGCAGCCCTCCCAGACAGGGGGCGTTGGCTAGCGGCAAGAAGGAGACCCAGTACTTC. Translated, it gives CASSPPRQGALASGKKETQYF.